The 9 T cell receptor beta chains below come from one sample, sequenced in a study of T cells in Graves' hyperthyroidism and ophthalmopathy. TCR beta CDR3 sequences were amplified from RNA transcripts. TCR CDR3 underwent first-round RT-PCR with the HTBI primer set. Via MiXCR, TCRdb re-called the multiplex PCR reads, giving one row per CDR3 protein. The sample carries some 460,000 distinct CDR3 sequences, 15% to 18% recorded once. Sequencing was done on a sample of blood. These receptor sequences come from a woman aged 18-30 years with Graves' hyperthyroidism.

V usage is TRBV20-1 and J usage is TRBJ2-1; TRBD2 might be the D (5 bases). The germline CDR1 and CDR2 sequences are DFQATT and SNEGSKA (reference sequence). The length of the CDR3 is 17 residues. With 1 base removed from V and 8 bases from J, the gap between germline ends came to 24 bases. For the CDR3, the DNA is TGCAGTGCTAGAGTCTCTGGGCGGGCCACTTGGGTCGATGAGCAGTTCTTC. Protein: CSARVSGRATWVDEQFF.

In this sample, this clonotype turned up many times. The rearrangement uses TRBV7-2 and TRBJ2-7; D is perhaps TRBD2 (5 bases). This CDR3 is built from 13 residues. Looked up from germline, CDR1 is SGHTA and CDR2 is FQGNSA. Between the trimmed V and J ends, which lost 5 bases and 2 bases, there was a span of 10 bases. CDR3 loop: CASSKDLAYEQYF. CDR3 coding DNA: TGTGCCAGCAGCAAGGACTTAGCCTACGAGCAGTACTTC.

Of note for this clonotype: A single base separates this from a much larger clone, so it may be a read error. The V gene is TRBV7-2, the J gene TRBJ1-5; 8 bases align to TRBD1. Germline CDR1 SGHTA, CDR2 FQGNSA. The CDR3 spans 15 residues. V trimming: 4 bases; J trimming: 0 bases; junction bases outside the gene matches: 2. CDR3 loop: CASSWTGNSNQPQHF. As DNA, the CDR3 is TGTGCCAGCAGCTGGACAGGGAATAGCAATCAGCCCCAGCATTTT.

A word on this clonotype: A much bigger clone sits one base away, suggesting this may be a read error. This chain joins TRBV12-3 or TRBV12-4 and TRBJ2-3; no clear D. This CDR3 spans 16 amino acids. CDR3 coding DNA: TGTGTCAGCAGTCCCCAGGCGGCAGGAGGCACAGATACGCAGTATTTT. Protein: CVSSPQAAGGTDTQYF.

At least ten counts were recorded for this clonotype. V is TRBV20-1 and J is TRBJ2-7, with TRBD1 matching 9 bases. J gave up 6 bases and V 3 bases, and 9 bases lay outside the gene matches. CDR1 and CDR2 from the germline V gene are DFQATT and SNEGSKA (reference sequence). The CDR3 totals 14 residues. The CDR3 protein is CSASRGTGSLEQYF. CDR3 coding DNA: TGCAGTGCTAGTAGGGGGACAGGGTCTCTCGAGCAGTACTTC.

The chain combines TRBV20-1 with TRBJ2-5, with D perhaps TRBD2 (6 bases). Trimming pared 7 bases from V and 0 bases from J, leaving 21 bases between. The germline V gene encodes CDR1 DFQATT and CDR2 SNEGSKA (reference sequence). This CDR3 contains 16 residues. The CDR3 loop reads CSVQTWSGRNQETQYF. The CDR3 DNA reads as TGCAGTGTCCAAACTTGGAGCGGGCGAAACCAAGAGACCCAGTACTTC.

The chain has TRBV7-8 and TRBJ1-1; no reliable D call. V shed 2 bases and J shed 0 bases, with 16 bases lying between them. Germline V CDR1 and CDR2: SGHVS, FQNEAQ. There are 17 residues in the CDR3. In nucleotides, the CDR3 is TGTGCCAGCAGCTTAATAGGAGGCGGAATGATGAACACTGAAGCTTTCTTT. Its translation is CASSLIGGGMMNTEAFF.

The chain carries TRBV20-1 and TRBJ2-2, with D perhaps TRBD2 (6 bases). CDR3 size: 12 residues. Germline lookup yields CDR1 DFQATT and CDR2 SNEGSKA (reference sequence). Deletions cut 3 bases from V and 6 bases from J, with 8 bases between. The CDR3 loop is CSARGEAGELFF. The CDR3 DNA reads as TGCAGTGCTAGGGGGGAGGCCGGGGAGCTGTTTTTT.

This clonotype was counted at least ten times. This chain links TRBV12-3 or TRBV12-4 with TRBJ1-2; no definite D call. This CDR3 is built from 14 residues. V gave up 5 bases and J gave up 4 bases, with 14 bases separating them. The CDR3 loop reads CASSRHRGSYGYTF. The CDR3 region has the DNA TGTGCCAGCAGTCGACACCGCGGTAGCTATGGCTACACCTTC.